The clone carrying this T cell receptor (beta chain) was observed a handful of times. Its specificity is not known. Trimming removed 4 bases at V and 4 bases at J, with 27 bases between. From germline, CDR1 is MGHDK and CDR2 SYGVNS. The CDR3 contains 19 residues. This sample is drawn from a study of naive and memory T cell subsets. Notes on the study in general: Findings for naive and memory subsets could not be checked against ground truth.

Four subsets defined by CD45RA and CD27 were sorted after CD3, CD4, CD8 and live/dead staining. Two oligonucleotides, mixed equimolar, formed the beta constant-region primer covering TRBC1 and TRBC2. MiXCR was run by TCRdb on the UMI-ligation and nested PCR reads, yielding one entry per CDR3 protein. The top ten clones hold over 0.75% of a sample with about 85,000 distinct CDR3 sequences, under 15% of them seen once. V usage is TRBV25-1 and J usage is TRBJ2-3; possibly TRBD2 for D (5 bases). The sample taken for sequencing was central memory CD4+ T cells from blood. The clonotype comes from a human donor in good health. The CDR3 spells CASSAPSGWADFGADTQYF. Written as DNA, the CDR3 is TGTGCCAGCAGTGCGCCCTCCGGGTGGGCGGACTTCGGGGCAGATACGCAGTATTTT.